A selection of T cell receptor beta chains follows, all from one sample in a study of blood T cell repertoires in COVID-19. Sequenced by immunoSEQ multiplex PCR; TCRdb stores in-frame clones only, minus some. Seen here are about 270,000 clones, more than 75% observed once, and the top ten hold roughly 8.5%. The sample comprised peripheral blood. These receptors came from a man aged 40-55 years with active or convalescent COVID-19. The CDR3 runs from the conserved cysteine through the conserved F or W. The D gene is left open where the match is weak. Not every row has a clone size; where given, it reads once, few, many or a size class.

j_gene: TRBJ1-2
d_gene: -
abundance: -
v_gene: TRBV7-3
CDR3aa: CASSPVGAGDYGYTF
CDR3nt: TGTGCCAGCAGCCCGGTGGGTGCAGGGGATTATGGCTACACCTTC

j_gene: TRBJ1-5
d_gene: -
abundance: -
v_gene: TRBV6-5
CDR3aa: CASSLPGSNQPQHF
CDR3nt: TGTGCCAGCAGTCTCCCGGGAAGCAATCAGCCCCAGCATTTT

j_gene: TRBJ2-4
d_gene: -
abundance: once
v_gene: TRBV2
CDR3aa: CAILAKNIQYF
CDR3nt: TGTGCCATACTAGCCAAAAACATTCAGTACTTC

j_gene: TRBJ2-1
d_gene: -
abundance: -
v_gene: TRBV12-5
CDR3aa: CASEAGLVNEQFF
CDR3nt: TGTGCTAGTGAGGCAGGATTAGTCAATGAGCAGTTCTTC

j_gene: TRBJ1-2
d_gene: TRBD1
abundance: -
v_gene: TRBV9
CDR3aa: CASSVGFKTGTNYGYTF
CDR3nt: TGTGCCAGCAGCGTAGGGTTCAAGACAGGGACCAACTATGGCTACACCTTC

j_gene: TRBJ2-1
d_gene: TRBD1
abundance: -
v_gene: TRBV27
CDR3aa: CASSFSDRGRGEQFF
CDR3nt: TGTGCCAGCAGTTTTAGCGACAGGGGCAGGGGTGAGCAGTTCTTC

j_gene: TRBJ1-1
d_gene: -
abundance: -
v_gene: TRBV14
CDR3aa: CASSRTLNTEAFF
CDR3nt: TGTGCCAGCAGCCGAACATTGAACACTGAAGCTTTCTTT

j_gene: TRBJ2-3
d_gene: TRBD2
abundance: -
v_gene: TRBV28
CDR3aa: CASRPDPGLPPTSTDTQYF
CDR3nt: TGTGCCAGCAGACCGGATCCGGGACTACCTCCTACTAGCACAGATACGCAGTATTTT

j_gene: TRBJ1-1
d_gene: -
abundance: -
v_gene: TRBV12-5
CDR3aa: CASGSWTAEAFF
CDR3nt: TGTGCTAGTGGTTCCTGGACAGCGGAAGCTTTCTTT

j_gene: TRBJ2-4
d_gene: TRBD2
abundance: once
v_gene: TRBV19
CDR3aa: CASSSLGLAGGLAKNIQYF
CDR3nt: TGTGCCAGTAGTAGCCTCGGGCTAGCGGGCGGACTAGCCAAAAACATTCAGTACTTC

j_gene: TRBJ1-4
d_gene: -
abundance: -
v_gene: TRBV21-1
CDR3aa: CASSDLQGGVGEKLFF
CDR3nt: TGTGCCAGCAGCGACTTACAGGGGGGAGTTGGTGAAAAACTGTTTTTT

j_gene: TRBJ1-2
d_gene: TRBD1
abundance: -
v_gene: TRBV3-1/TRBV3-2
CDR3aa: CASSLGQGDRYTF
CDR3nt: TGTGCCAGCAGCCTGGGACAGGGGGACCGCTACACCTTC

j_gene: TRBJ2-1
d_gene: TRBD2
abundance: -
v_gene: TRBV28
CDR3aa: CASSFGSGGAYNEQFF
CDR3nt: TGTGCCAGCAGTTTCGGTAGCGGGGGGGCCTACAATGAGCAGTTCTTC

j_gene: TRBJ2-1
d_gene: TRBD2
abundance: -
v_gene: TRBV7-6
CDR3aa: CASRSPGGENNEQFF
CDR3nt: TGTGCCAGCAGGTCTCCGGGGGGTGAGAACAATGAGCAGTTCTTC

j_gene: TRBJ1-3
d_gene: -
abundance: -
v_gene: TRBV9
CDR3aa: CASSVGQGNTIYF
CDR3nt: TGTGCCAGCAGCGTAGGCCAGGGAAACACCATATATTTT

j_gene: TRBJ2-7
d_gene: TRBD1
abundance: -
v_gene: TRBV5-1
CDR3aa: CASSSGTGHYEQYF
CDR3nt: TGCGCCAGCAGCTCCGGGACAGGACACTACGAGCAGTACTTC

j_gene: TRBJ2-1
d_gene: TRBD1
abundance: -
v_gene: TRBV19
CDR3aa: CASRDRGTNEQFF
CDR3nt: TGTGCCAGTCGGGACAGGGGGACCAATGAGCAGTTCTTC